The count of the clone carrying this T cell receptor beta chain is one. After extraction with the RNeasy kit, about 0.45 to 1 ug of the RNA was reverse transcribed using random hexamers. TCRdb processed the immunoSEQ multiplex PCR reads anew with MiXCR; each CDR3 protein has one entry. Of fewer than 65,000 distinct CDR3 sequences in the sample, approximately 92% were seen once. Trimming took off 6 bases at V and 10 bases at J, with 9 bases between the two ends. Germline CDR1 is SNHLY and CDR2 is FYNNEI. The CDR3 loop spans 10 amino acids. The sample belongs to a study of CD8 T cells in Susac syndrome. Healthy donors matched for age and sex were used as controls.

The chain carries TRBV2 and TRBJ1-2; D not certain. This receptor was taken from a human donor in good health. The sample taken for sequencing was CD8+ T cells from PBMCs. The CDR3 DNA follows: TGTGCCAGCAGACGGTGGGACTACACCTTC. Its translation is CASRRWDYTF. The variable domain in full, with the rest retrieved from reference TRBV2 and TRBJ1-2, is EPEVTQTPSHQVTQMGQEVILRCVPISNHLYFYWYRQILGQKVEFLVSFYNNEISEKSEIFDDQFSVERPDGSNFTLKIRSTKLEDSAMYFCASRRWDYTFGSGTRLTVV.